The rows below give T cell receptor beta chains drawn from one sample of a study of blood T cell repertoires in COVID-19. The method was immunoSEQ multiplex PCR; TCRdb's version includes in-frame clones alone and lacks a portion of them. The sample yields about 200,000 clones, approximately 78% seen once. Sequencing input: peripheral blood. The receptors were gathered from a woman older than 75 with COVID-19, enrolled during active disease. The CDR3 runs from the conserved cysteine through the conserved F or W. A D gene is named only where the DNA matches it firmly. Not all rows give a size; the values are once, few, many and, for expanded clones, a class.

j_call d_call clone_size v_call cdr3_nt cdr3_aa
TRBJ2-1 NA NA TRBV27 TGTGCCACTAGCAGTCGACTACGGGGTCTCTATGAGCAGTTCTTC CATSSRLRGLYEQFF
TRBJ1-4 TRBD1 NA TRBV5-1 TGCGCCAGCAGCTCGGGCCAGGGGGGCGAAGGACGACTGTTTTTT CASSSGQGGEGRLFF
TRBJ1-1 TRBD1 once TRBV7-3 TGTGCCAGCAGACGGGGACAGCTGAACACTGAAGCTTTCTTT CASRRGQLNTEAFF
TRBJ2-3 TRBD2 NA TRBV7-3 TGTGCCAGCAGCTTAACCGGGACTAGCGGGCAGTTCCGTGGTACGCAGTATTTT CASSLTGTSGQFRGTQYF
TRBJ2-7 TRBD1 few TRBV30 TGTGCCTGGAGTGTGACACTGACAGGGTCATACGAGCAGTACTTC CAWSVTLTGSYEQYF
TRBJ1-1 NA few TRBV14 TGTGCCAGCAGCCAAGACTCCGGGGTCACTGAAGCTTTCTTT CASSQDSGVTEAFF
TRBJ1-1 NA NA TRBV6-1 TGTGCCAGCAGTGAATACAGATACATGAACACTGAAGCTTTCTTT CASSEYRYMNTEAFF
TRBJ1-1 TRBD1 NA TRBV19 TGTGCCAGTACTCCTTTTATCGACAGGGAAGCTGAAGCTTTCTTT CASTPFIDREAEAFF
TRBJ2-1 TRBD1 NA TRBV12-3/TRBV12-4 TGTGCCAGCAGTCCACAGGGGGACAATGAGCAGTTCTTC CASSPQGDNEQFF
TRBJ2-5 NA NA TRBV2 TGTGCCAGCAGGAATACAGAACAAGAGACCCAGTACTTC CASRNTEQETQYF
TRBJ2-3 TRBD2 NA TRBV19 TGTGCCAGTACCCGGACACTAGCGGGAGGGCCAGGTACGCAGTATTTT CASTRTLAGGPGTQYF
TRBJ1-5 NA NA TRBV29-1 TGCAGCGCCACAGTAGGCCAGGGGCTTCAGCCCCAGCATTTT CSATVGQGLQPQHF
TRBJ2-5 NA NA TRBV18 TGTGCCAGCTCACCACTGGTTGAGGAGACCCAGTACTTC CASSPLVEETQYF
TRBJ2-2 NA few TRBV9 TGTGCCAGCAGCGCCATAGCGACAGGGGAGCTGTTTTTT CASSAIATGELFF
TRBJ2-1 NA NA TRBV18 TGTGCCAGCTCACGGGCTTTGGGTCTTGGGAATGAGCAGTTCTTC CASSRALGLGNEQFF
TRBJ1-1 TRBD1 NA TRBV7-9 TGTGCCAGCAGCTTAGGGCGAGTATCAGGAGGGGGCAAGACTGAAGCTTTCTTT CASSLGRVSGGGKTEAFF
TRBJ1-5 NA NA TRBV5-8 TGTGCCAGCAGCTTGGCCGGGGGGCCCCAGCATTTT CASSLAGGPQHF
TRBJ1-2 TRBD1 NA TRBV27 TGTGCCAGCAGACTGGAGGGACAGGGGGCGCATGGCTACACCTTC CASRLEGQGAHGYTF
TRBJ2-7 TRBD1 NA TRBV18 TGTGCCAGCTCCCCGGGGCCACAGGGGCCCTACGAGCAGTACTTC CASSPGPQGPYEQYF
TRBJ1-3 NA NA TRBV7-2 TGTGCCAGCAGTCCCCGGGGGAGCTCTGGAAACACCATATATTTT CASSPRGSSGNTIYF
TRBJ2-3 TRBD2 once TRBV10-3 TGTGCCACGTTAGCGGGACATCCAACTAGCACAGATACGCAGTATTTT CATLAGHPTSTDTQYF
TRBJ2-1 TRBD1 NA TRBV11-2 TGTGCCAGCAGCCGATGGGACAGGGCGAGTATAACGTTCTTC CASSRWDRASITFF
TRBJ2-7 TRBD1 once TRBV28 TGTGCCAGCAGTCCAACCGGGACAGGGAAGGGAGAGCAGTACTTC CASSPTGTGKGEQYF